The rows below give T cell receptor beta chains drawn from one sample of a study of PD-L1 blockade in urothelial cancer. The protocol was immunoSEQ multiplex PCR, while the TCRdb copy is restricted to in-frame clones and leaves out a portion. Here the sample spans 45,000 or so clones, roughly four fifths being singletons. Here the sequenced sample was PBMCs, taken around atezolizumab (anti-PD-L1) treatment. These receptors were taken from a man in his 70s with urothelial cancer. Both conserved end residues are part of each CDR3. The order of the fields is clone size, V gene, J gene, D gene, CDR3 protein, CDR3 DNA. A D gene is named only where the DNA matches it firmly. Size tells how often a clone was seen (once, few, many) or the class of an expanded clone, and some rows leave it out.

>NA|TRBV27|TRBJ2-7|TRBD1
CASSFGQGNYEQYF
TGTGCCAGCAGTTTCGGACAGGGGAACTACGAGCAGTACTTC
>NA|TRBV6-1|TRBJ1-2|NA
CASSAWGAGYTF
TGTGCCAGCAGCGCTTGGGGAGCGGGCTACACCTTC
>NA|TRBV28|TRBJ2-7|TRBD2
CASSLGGGSSYEQYF
TGTGCCAGCAGTTTAGGCGGCGGGAGTTCCTACGAGCAGTACTTC
>NA|TRBV5-1|TRBJ1-1|NA
CASTQSQGRNTEAFF
TGCGCCAGCACCCAATCCCAGGGGAGGAACACTGAAGCTTTCTTT
>NA|TRBV6-4|TRBJ1-1|NA
CASSVRMGHTEAFF
TGTGCCAGCAGTGTCAGAATGGGCCACACTGAAGCTTTCTTT
>NA|TRBV19|TRBJ2-1|TRBD1
CASSPDRGPYNEQFF
TGTGCCAGTAGTCCTGACAGGGGGCCATACAATGAGCAGTTCTTC
>NA|TRBV12-5|TRBJ2-1|NA
CASGLVTNRESDNEQFF
TGTGCTAGTGGTTTGGTAACCAATCGGGAGTCAGACAATGAGCAGTTCTTC
>NA|TRBV30|TRBJ2-3|TRBD1
CAWSTTGGRADTQYF
TGTGCCTGGAGTACGACAGGGGGCAGGGCAGATACGCAGTATTTT
>once|TRBV29-1|TRBJ1-3|TRBD1
CSAGTAGNTIYF
TGCAGTGCCGGGACAGCCGGAAACACCATATATTTT
>NA|TRBV5-1|TRBJ1-2|TRBD1
CASSSQGVGNYGYTF
TGCGCCAGCAGCTCACAGGGGGTGGGAAACTATGGCTACACCTTC
>NA|TRBV7-3|TRBJ2-5|NA
CASSVAGAGETQYF
TGTGCCAGCAGCGTGGCAGGGGCTGGGGAGACCCAGTACTTC
>NA|TRBV6-5|TRBJ2-1|TRBD2
CASSFLGTTVNEQFF
TGTGCCAGCAGTTTTCTCGGGACTACCGTCAATGAGCAGTTCTTC
>NA|TRBV9|TRBJ1-2|TRBD1
CASSVAKDRVFGYTF
TGTGCCAGCAGCGTAGCCAAGGACAGGGTTTTTGGCTACACCTTC
>few|TRBV2|TRBJ1-2|TRBD1
CASDGQGAQEIYGYTF
TGTGCCAGCGATGGACAGGGGGCGCAGGAAATCTATGGCTACACCTTC
>NA|TRBV6-5|TRBJ1-5|NA
CASSYNENQPQHF
TGTGCCAGCAGTTACAATGAGAATCAGCCCCAGCATTTT
>NA|TRBV5-4|TRBJ1-3|TRBD1
CASSFGTGVRNTIYF
TGTGCCAGCAGCTTCGGGACAGGCGTCCGAAACACCATATATTTT
>NA|TRBV5-4|TRBJ2-7|TRBD1
CASSFKRDRQQIRPYEQYF
TGTGCCAGCAGCTTTAAACGGGACAGACAACAGATTAGACCCTACGAGCAGTACTTC
>NA|TRBV18|TRBJ2-7|TRBD1
CASSPKGQAGEQYF
TGTGCCAGCTCACCAAAGGGACAGGCTGGCGAGCAGTACTTC
>NA|TRBV18|TRBJ1-2|NA
CASSPQTGEGLGGYTF
TGTGCCAGCTCACCCCAAACCGGGGAGGGCTTGGGTGGCTACACCTTC
>NA|TRBV30|TRBJ2-3|TRBD2
CAWSASGTSFTDTQYF
TGTGCCTGGAGTGCAAGCGGGACTAGCTTCACAGATACGCAGTATTTT
>NA|TRBV6-5|TRBJ1-2|NA
CASSYSTDSLGYTF
TGTGCCAGCAGTTATAGTACGGACTCTCTTGGCTACACCTTC
>NA|TRBV7-2|TRBJ2-2|TRBD1
CASSPPGQGPTGELFF
TGTGCCAGCAGTCCGCCCGGACAGGGTCCAACCGGGGAGCTGTTTTTT
>NA|TRBV28|TRBJ2-2|NA
CASTTPGQPTGELFF
TGTGCCAGCACAACTCCGGGACAACCAACCGGGGAGCTGTTTTTT
>NA|TRBV7-6|TRBJ2-7|TRBD1
CASSPRQGNINYEQYF
TGTGCCAGCAGCCCCCGACAGGGCAACATTAACTACGAGCAGTACTTC
>NA|TRBV18|TRBJ2-5|TRBD1
CASRTSGGEETQYF
TGTGCCAGCCGGACCTCAGGGGGAGAAGAGACCCAGTACTTC
>NA|TRBV7-9|TRBJ1-4|NA
CASSLERNEKLFF
TGTGCCAGCAGCTTAGAGCGGAATGAAAAACTGTTTTTT
>NA|TRBV19|TRBJ1-5|NA
CASSSSQGFQPQHF
TGTGCCAGTAGTTCCTCCCAGGGGTTTCAGCCCCAGCATTTT
>NA|TRBV25-1|TRBJ1-1|NA
CASSESERNTEAFF
TGTGCCAGCAGTGAAAGCGAGCGGAACACTGAAGCTTTCTTT
>NA|TRBV29-1|TRBJ2-5|TRBD2
CSGRRGGVQETQYF
TGCAGCGGAAGGCGGGGGGGAGTACAAGAGACCCAGTACTTC
>NA|TRBV27|TRBJ1-5|NA
CASSLWASPNQPQHF
TGTGCCAGCAGTTTATGGGCCAGCCCTAATCAGCCCCAGCATTTT
>NA|TRBV7-6|TRBJ2-7|NA
CASSPLSRGRTYEQYF
TGTGCCAGCAGTCCTCTCTCCCGGGGGAGAACCTACGAGCAGTACTTC
>NA|TRBV2|TRBJ2-1|TRBD1
CASPITGQHPLNEQFF
TGTGCCAGCCCTATAACGGGACAGCACCCGTTGAATGAGCAGTTCTTC
>NA|TRBV6-5|TRBJ2-2|TRBD2
CASSYSILAGSGELFF
TGTGCCAGCAGTTACTCGATTCTAGCGGGATCCGGGGAGCTGTTTTTT
>NA|TRBV4-3|TRBJ2-7|TRBD1
CASSQAQGAYEQYF
TGCGCCAGCAGCCAAGCCCAGGGGGCGTACGAGCAGTACTTC
>NA|TRBV9|TRBJ2-3|TRBD2
CASSVGAGGTTNTQYF
TGTGCCAGCAGCGTAGGAGCGGGGGGAACCACAAATACGCAGTATTTT
>NA|TRBV7-8|TRBJ1-2|NA
CASSLQTETNYGYTF
TGTGCCAGCAGCTTGCAGACAGAAACTAACTATGGCTACACCTTC
>NA|TRBV18|TRBJ2-3|NA
CASSPFRDSGTQYF
TGTGCCAGCTCACCCTTTCGGGACTCAGGGACGCAGTATTTT
>NA|TRBV21-1|TRBJ2-2|NA
CASSKRSRVNTGELFF
TGTGCCAGCAGCAAACGGAGCAGGGTGAACACCGGGGAGCTGTTTTTT
>NA|TRBV9|TRBJ2-1|TRBD1
CASSAGQAATSSYNEQFF
TGTGCCAGCAGCGCGGGACAGGCCGCGACTAGCTCCTACAATGAGCAGTTCTTC
>NA|TRBV9|TRBJ2-1|NA
CASSLTDNEQFF
TGTGCCAGCAGTCTGACAGACAATGAGCAGTTCTTC
>NA|TRBV5-5|TRBJ1-1|NA
CASSPGTLNTEAFF
TGTGCCAGCAGCCCTGGGACACTGAACACTGAAGCTTTCTTT
>NA|TRBV5-4|TRBJ2-5|NA
CASSLGGRGQETQYF
TGTGCCAGCAGCTTGGGAGGGCGGGGTCAAGAGACCCAGTACTTC
>NA|TRBV25-1|TRBJ2-7|NA
CASSAVYEQYF
TGTGCCAGCAGTGCCGTTTACGAGCAGTACTTC
>NA|TRBV27|TRBJ2-7|NA
CASREAVKQYF
TGTGCCAGCAGAGAAGCCGTAAAGCAGTACTTC
>NA|TRBV2|TRBJ1-4|TRBD1
CASSEADRVLAEKLFF
TGTGCCAGCAGTGAAGCGGACAGGGTATTGGCTGAAAAACTGTTTTTT